These 22 T cell receptor beta chains originate from one sample sequenced in a study of T cell responses to AZD1222 COVID-19 vaccine. TCRdb's copy holds only in-frame clones and misses some; the assay was immunoSEQ multiplex PCR. Of roughly 180,000 clones listed, 88% are singletons. This material consisted of peripheral blood, taken on day 0 of AZD1222 vaccination. These receptors were obtained from an adult in good health.

The chain links TRBV2 to TRBJ2-5; no definite D call. The germline V gene encodes CDR1 SNHLY and CDR2 FYNNEI. The CDR3 runs to 14 residues. V was clipped by 0 bases and J by 1 base, with 6 bases between them. CDR3: CASSEATVQETQYF. The CDR3 DNA reads TGTGCCAGCAGTGAAGCTACCGTCCAAGAGACCCAGTACTTC.

V gene TRBV10-3 combines with J gene TRBJ2-1; D not resolved. Between the trimmed V and J ends, which lost 0 bases and 2 bases, there was a span of 14 bases. The CDR3 runs 17 residues. Germline CDR1 ENHRY, CDR2 SYGVKD. Written as DNA, the CDR3 is TGTGCCATCAGTGAGTCGCGGACCTCTACTACCTACAATGAGCAGTTCTTC. Amino acids: CAISESRTSTTYNEQFF.

The rearrangement links TRBV9 to TRBJ1-1; a possible D gene is TRBD1 (5 bases). The CDR3 is made up of 16 amino acids. Trimming pared 0 bases from V and 0 bases from J, leaving 12 bases between. The germline gives CDR1 SGDLS, CDR2 YYNGEE. Here the CDR3 reads CASSVGGDLMNTEAFF. In nucleotides, the CDR3 is TGTGCCAGCAGCGTAGGAGGGGATCTCATGAACACTGAAGCTTTCTTT.

The chain joins TRBV28 to TRBJ1-2; tentatively, D is TRBD1 (6 bases). Per the germline V gene, CDR1 is MDHEN and CDR2 is SYDVKM. This CDR3 has 14 amino acids. Trimming removed 5 bases at V and 6 bases at J, with 16 bases between. CDR3 protein: CASSTLAGVDGYTF. CDR3 sequence (DNA): TGTGCCAGCAGTACCCTTGCAGGGGTGGATGGCTACACCTTC.

This clone has a single count. The gene calls are TRBV27 and TRBJ2-6; D unclear. CDR1 is MNHEY, CDR2 SMNVEV, per germline (reference sequence). The CDR3 is made up of 14 amino acids. Trimming took 5 bases from V and 4 from J, leaving 9 bases between them. The CDR3 nucleotides read TGTGCCAGCAGTAGGTCGACGGGGGCCAACGTCCTGACTTTC. This translates into CASSRSTGANVLTF.

This sequence joins TRBV3-1 (or the pseudogene TRBV3-2) and TRBJ1-5; 8 bases map to TRBD1. With V trimmed by 5 bases and J by 8 bases, 5 bases remained unmatched. Germline lookup yields CDR1 LGHDT and CDR2 YNNKEL (reference sequence). The CDR3 is made up of 13 amino acids. The CDR3 sequence: CASSDRGGKPQHF. CDR3 DNA sequence: TGTGCCAGCAGCGACAGGGGTGGAAAGCCCCAGCATTTT.

The rearrangement uses TRBV7-2 and TRBJ1-4, with TRBD1 as a possible D gene (5 bases). Germline V lookup: CDR1 SGHTA, CDR2 FQGNSA. This CDR3 is 19 amino acids long. Trimming took 1 base from V and 4 from J, leaving 22 bases between them. CDR3 nucleotides: TGTGCCAGCAGCTTAGTACCCCAGGGAAGACGGGGGTATAATGAAAAACTGTTTTTT. It is translated as CASSLVPQGRRGYNEKLFF.

The V call is TRBV11-2, the J call TRBJ2-7; 10 nucleotides line up with TRBD1. The trim removed 5 bases at V and 4 bases at J, leaving 14 bases unmatched. The germline gives CDR1 SGHAT, CDR2 FQNNGV. This CDR3 has 17 residues. This CDR3 reads CASSPIDRGPFPYEQYF. CDR3 in DNA: TGTGCCAGCAGCCCGATAGACAGGGGGCCCTTCCCTTACGAGCAGTACTTC. The full variable domain, with the rest looked up from reference TRBV11-2 and TRBJ2-7, is EAGVAQSPRYKIIEKRQSVAFWCNPISGHATLYWYQQILGQGPKLLIQFQNNGVVDDSQLPKDRFSAERLKGVDSTLKIQPAKLEDSAVYLCASSPIDRGPFPYEQYFGPGTRLTVT.

A few counts support this clone. In DNA, the CDR3 is TGCGCCAGCAGCTTTGATAGCAATCAGCCCCAGCATTTT. Translating it yields CASSFDSNQPQHF. V gene TRBV5-1 combines with J gene TRBJ1-5; D is ambiguous. This CDR3 has 13 residues. Germline V gives CDR1 SGHRS, CDR2 YFSETQ. V lost 2 bases, J lost 0 bases, and 3 bases lay in between.

This chain connects TRBV6-5 to TRBJ2-1, with TRBD2 matching over 7 bases. CDR1 and CDR2 (germline): MNHEY, SVGAGI. The CDR3 consists of 15 residues. Losses at the gene ends were 2 bases for V and 7 bases for J; bases not matched to a gene: 8. CDR3 DNA: TGTGCCAGCAGTTACGAGGGAGGGATGAGAAATGAGCAGTTCTTC. Translation gives CASSYEGGMRNEQFF.

This clone was seen once. The rearrangement links TRBV15 to TRBJ1-4, with TRBD1 identical over 12 bases. Per germline, CDR1 LNHNV and CDR2 YYDKDF (reference sequence). V lost 3 bases and J lost 8; bases outside the gene matches: 4. CDR3 length: 15 residues. CDR3 sequence (DNA): TGTGCCACCAGCAGGGGACAGGGGGCGTCGGAAAAACTGTTTTTT. Translating it yields CATSRGQGASEKLFF.

The chain recombines TRBV19 with TRBJ2-1; perhaps TRBD2 as D (5 bases). Germline assignment: CDR1 LNHDA and CDR2 SQIVND (reference sequence). This CDR3 comprises 15 residues. Trimming removed 10 bases from V and 0 bases from J, with 16 bases in between. CDR3 sequence (DNA): TGTGCCAAAGGAAGGCGGGCGAGCTCCTACAATGAGCAGTTCTTC. Translated: CAKGRRASSYNEQFF.

The V and J genes are TRBV7-2 and TRBJ2-6; TRBD1 matches at 7 bases. The CDR3 runs to 15 residues. Unmatched junction bases numbered 1, after V lost 3 bases and J lost 2 bases. Germline V CDR1 and CDR2: SGHTA, FQGNSA. The CDR3 DNA reads as TGTGCCAGCAGCTTGCAGGGGGCTGGGGCCAACGTCCTGACTTTC. As protein: CASSLQGAGANVLTF.

V is TRBV28 and J is TRBJ2-5, with D possibly called TRBD1 or TRBD2 (5 bases each). The CDR3 runs to 14 residues. Trimming stripped 3 bases from V and 9 bases from J, with 17 bases between. Germline values: CDR1 MDHEN, CDR2 SYDVKM. CDR3 nucleotide sequence: TGTGCCAGCAGTTTCCCCGGGGCACCCGGGGCCCAGTACTTC. Its translation: CASSFPGAPGAQYF. The full variable domain, with the rest looked up from reference TRBV28 and TRBJ2-5, is DVKVTQSSRYLVKRTGEKVFLECVQDMDHENMFWYRQDPGLGLRLIYFSYDVKMKEKGDIPEGYSVSREKKERFSLILESASTNQTSMYLCASSFPGAPGAQYFGPGTRLLVL.

The chain is built from TRBV28 and TRBJ2-1; the D gene could be TRBD1 or TRBD2 (5 bases each). Looked up from germline, CDR1 is MDHEN and CDR2 is SYDVKM. V dropped 8 bases and J dropped 9 bases, with 26 bases sitting between them. CDR3 length equals 16 residues. CDR3 DNA: TGTGCCAGCGGGCCCCGGGATACAGGTGGTTGGGGTGAGCAGTTCTTC. Its protein is CASGPRDTGGWGEQFF. Full variable domain (outside the CDR3, taken from reference TRBV28 and TRBJ2-1): DVKVTQSSRYLVKRTGEKVFLECVQDMDHENMFWYRQDPGLGLRLIYFSYDVKMKEKGDIPEGYSVSREKKERFSLILESASTNQTSMYLCASGPRDTGGWGEQFFGPGTRLTVL.

This chain connects TRBV19 to TRBJ2-7; 10 bases map to TRBD1. The CDR3 is made up of 15 amino acids. Unmatched junction bases numbered 5, after V lost 5 bases and J lost 1 base. The V gene's germline CDR1 is LNHDA and CDR2 SQIVND (reference sequence). CDR3 amino acids: CASSAGQGGSYEQYF. As DNA, the CDR3 is TGTGCCAGTAGTGCCGGACAGGGGGGGTCCTACGAGCAGTACTTC. The complete variable domain, with remaining parts taken from reference TRBV19 and TRBJ2-7, reads DGGITQSPKYLFRKEGQNVTLSCEQNLNHDAMYWYRQDPGQGLRLIYYSQIVNDFQKGDIAEGYSVSREKKESFPLTVTSAQKNPTAFYLCASSAGQGGSYEQYFGPGTRLTVT.

V gene TRBV7-9 combines with J gene TRBJ1-5; a weak D match, TRBD1 (5 bases). V was shortened by 1 base and J by 1 base, with 11 bases between the two germline ends. Germline CDR1 SEHNR, CDR2 FQNEAQ (reference sequence). The CDR3 loop spans 16 amino acids. The CDR3 DNA follows: TGTGCCAGCAGCTTAGTTGGAGGGGCGAGCAATCAGCCCCAGCATTTT. It encodes CASSLVGGASNQPQHF.

V usage is TRBV20-1 and J usage is TRBJ1-5; D gene ambiguous. Trimming took 3 bases from V and 1 from J, leaving 13 bases between them. The CDR3 has 15 amino acids. CDR1 and CDR2 (germline): DFQATT, SNEGSKA (reference sequence). CDR3 sequence reads: CSASFSGLSNQPQHF. The CDR3 DNA follows: TGCAGTGCTAGTTTCTCGGGTTTAAGCAATCAGCCCCAGCATTTT.

The V call is TRBV7-3, the J call TRBJ2-7; D unresolved. Per the germline V gene, CDR1 is SGHTA and CDR2 is FQGTGA. The germline V and J ends were trimmed by 3 bases and 0 bases, with 9 bases remaining between them. CDR3 length equals 14 residues. Here the CDR3 reads CASSLDASSYEQYF. CDR3 bases: TGTGCCAGCAGCTTGGACGCGAGCTCCTACGAGCAGTACTTC. Combining the CDR3 with reference TRBV7-3 and TRBJ2-7 gives the whole variable domain GAGVSQTPSNKVTEKGKYVELRCDPISGHTALYWYRQSLGQGPEFLIYFQGTGAADDSGLPNDRFFAVRPEGSVSTLKIQRTERGDSAVYLCASSLDASSYEQYFGPGTRLTVT.

The gene calls are TRBV7-9 and TRBJ1-1; D is unresolved. This CDR3 has 13 residues. V was cut by 7 bases and J by 4 bases, with 13 bases left in between. The germline gives CDR1 SEHNR, CDR2 FQNEAQ (reference sequence). CDR3 loop: CASIGFSFTEAFF. As DNA, the CDR3 is TGTGCCAGCATCGGTTTTAGTTTCACTGAAGCTTTCTTT. Full variable domain (missing parts from reference TRBV7-9 and TRBJ1-1): DTGVSQNPRHKITKRGQNVTFRCDPISEHNRLYWYRQTLGQGPEFLTYFQNEAQLEKSRLLSDRFSAERPKGSFSTLEIQRTEQGDSAMYLCASIGFSFTEAFFGQGTRLTVV.

The chain recombines TRBV24-1 with TRBJ2-6, with D hard to call. The CDR3 contains 15 residues. CDR1 and CDR2 (germline): KGHDR, SFDVKD. V lost 1 base, J lost 2 bases, and 5 bases lay in between. The CDR3 spells CATSDLGTGANVLTF. The CDR3 nucleotides read TGTGCCACCAGTGATTTAGGAACTGGGGCCAACGTCCTGACTTTC.

V gene TRBV5-1 combines with J gene TRBJ2-1, with 8 bases that match TRBD1. CDR3 length: 16 residues. With 6 bases clipped from V and 0 bases from J, the junction kept 8 bases outside the gene matches. Germline values: CDR1 SGHRS, CDR2 YFSETQ. CDR3 loop: CASKPTGAPSYNEQFF. The CDR3 coding sequence is TGCGCCAGCAAGCCGACAGGGGCTCCCTCCTACAATGAGCAGTTCTTC.